The subject of this entry is one TCR beta chain. Its antigen is unidentified. Sequenced by immunoSEQ multiplex PCR; TCRdb stores in-frame clones only, minus some. The sample records some 680,000 clones, 55% to 85% being singletons. This sample was taken from a study of shared clonotypes between healthy human individuals. The CDR3 has 11 amino acids. Germline CDR1 DFQATT, CDR2 SNEGSKA (reference sequence). J gave up 5 bases and V 7 bases, and 4 bases lay outside the gene matches. Study outcomes and limitations: Researchers sampled blood only, noting tissue repertoires likely differ.

The sequenced sample consisted of memory CD4+ T cells sorted from blood. Regarding subset: CD45RA-negative fraction. The sequence derives from a woman aged 25 to 39 in good health. The rearrangement links TRBV20-1 to TRBJ2-5; 7 positions match TRBD2. This CDR3 reads CSVREVETQYF. The CDR3 nucleotides read TGCAGTGTACGGGAGGTTGAGACCCAGTACTTC.